This T cell receptor beta chain came from a study of T cell responses to AZD1222 COVID-19 vaccine. In the study overall: Some second doses came at about 4 weeks and others at about 12 weeks; these were pooled. The study, taken as a whole, reports: Donors in the cohort were predominantly white British and more often female, and clonal diversity was possibly underestimated. Every sample of the repertoires postdated the peak T cell response. The number of AZD1222 recipients seropositive at baseline was only 5 to 7.

The protocol was immunoSEQ multiplex PCR, while the TCRdb copy is restricted to in-frame clones and leaves out a portion. The repertoire holds tens of thousands of clones, with 78% as singletons. Comments on this clone: The target antigen is unknown.

V was clipped by 6 bases and J by 7 bases; unmatched bases: 12. CDR3 length: 14 amino acids. Germline CDR1 is MNHEY and CDR2 is SVGEGT. The chain combines TRBV6-2 or TRBV6-3 with TRBJ2-7; 7 bases line up with TRBD1. This sequence was found in an adult in good health. Here the sequenced sample was peripheral blood, taken on day 0 of AZD1222 vaccination. This chain's CDR3 is CASSQPYRGREQYF. As DNA, the CDR3 is TGTGCCAGCAGCCAACCCTACAGGGGTAGGGAGCAGTACTTC.